The entry that follows covers one T cell receptor beta chain sequence. MiXCR, run by TCRdb on the 5' RACE reads, gives a single entry per CDR3 protein. The sample has over 500,000 distinct CDR3 sequences, about 20% seen once; the top ten hold around 0.9%. V dropped 2 bases and J dropped 4; count of bases not matched to a gene: 12. The CDR3 contains 17 residues. CDR1 is SGHVS and CDR2 is FNYEAQ in the germline V gene. The data were taken from a study of identical twins. The same data also went into a second study, on T cells expressing NK-cell markers. From that report: Sequencing of TCR beta repertoires drew on sorted CD3+CD56+NKG2C+, CD3+CD56+NKG2C- and CD3+CD56-NKG2C+ T cells. Also leading the CD3+CD56-NKG2C+ fraction in a handful of donors were these clonotypes.

This TCR was sampled from a woman aged 18 to 35 in good health. What was sequenced was CD4+ T cells sorted from blood. V usage is TRBV7-6 and J usage is TRBJ2-5; 8 nucleotides line up with TRBD1. The CDR3 region has the DNA TGTGCCAGCAGCTTAATTGCGCGGCAGGGGGCCAGAGAGACCCAGTACTTC. Encoded protein: CASSLIARQGARETQYF.